Presented here are 26 T cell receptor beta chains from one specimen sequenced in a study of CD8 T cells in ankylosing spondylitis. TCRdb reanalysed the 5' RACE reads using MiXCR and keeps one entry per CDR3 protein. The table includes roughly 440,000 distinct CDR3 sequences, about 15% detected once. The study's findings and limits: One TCR beta motif, made up of several highly homologous variants, appeared characteristic of ankylosing spondylitis blood.

The antigens of these receptors remain unknown. The specimen was blood, either unsorted or a sorted T cell fraction (not recorded which). The receptors originated from a male donor with ankylosing spondylitis.

The sample holds a few counts of this clonotype. The V call is TRBV27, the J call TRBJ2-5; D possibly matches TRBD1 or TRBD2 (5 bases each). Germline values: CDR1 MNHEY, CDR2 SMNVEV (reference sequence). The CDR3 has 13 amino acids. V was trimmed by 7 bases and J by 0 bases, leaving 9 bases between them. In DNA form, the CDR3 reads TGTGCCAGCAAGGGGACCAACCAAGAGACCCAGTACTTC. Encoded protein: CASKGTNQETQYF.

This clonotype was recorded a few times. This chain uses TRBV7-9 with TRBJ2-5; D gene unclear. The CDR3 extends over 13 amino acids. Germline CDR1 reads SEHNR; CDR2 reads FQNEAQ (reference sequence). Deletions cut 5 bases from V and 5 bases from J, with 12 bases between. Written as DNA, the CDR3 is TGTGCCAGCAGCCCTGCCCAGTGGGAGACCCAGTACTTC. It codes for CASSPAQWETQYF. Full variable domain (remainder filled in from reference TRBV7-9 and TRBJ2-5): DTGVSQNPRHKITKRGQNVTFRCDPISEHNRLYWYRQTLGQGPEFLTYFQNEAQLEKSRLLSDRFSAERPKGSFSTLEIQRTEQGDSAMYLCASSPAQWETQYFGPGTRLLVL.

The CDR3 sequence: CATSRGQGNTGELFF. CDR3 DNA: TGTGCCACCAGCAGAGGACAGGGGAACACCGGGGAGCTGTTTTTT. This chain joins TRBV15 and TRBJ2-2, with 7 bases matching TRBD1. This CDR3 has 15 amino acids. J gave up 1 base and V 1 base, and 0 bases lay outside the gene matches. CDR1 LNHNV and CDR2 YYDKDF come from the germline V gene (reference sequence).

The CDR3 loop is CASSERGAGGANVLTF. The CDR3 DNA is TGTGCCAGCAGCGAAAGGGGGGCCGGTGGGGCCAACGTCCTGACTTTC. The rearrangement joins TRBV7-2 to TRBJ2-6; D could derive from TRBD1 or TRBD2 (6 bases each). Germline V gene lookup returns CDR1 SGHTA and CDR2 FQGNSA. The CDR3 length is 16 residues. V shed 5 bases and J shed 3 bases, with 14 bases lying between them.

This chain uses TRBV6-6 with TRBJ2-7; 7 nucleotides align to TRBD1. With 6 bases clipped from V and 6 bases from J, the junction kept 5 bases outside the gene matches. The CDR3 runs 12 residues. Per germline, CDR1 MNHNY and CDR2 SVGAGI (reference sequence). The CDR3 coding sequence is TGTGCCAGCAGCCTGACAGGGACCGAGCAGTACTTC. This gives the protein CASSLTGTEQYF.

This clonotype was detected once. The CDR3 sequence: CASRETGRYSPLHF. As DNA, the CDR3 is TGTGCCAGCAGGGAGACAGGGCGTTATTCACCCCTCCACTTT. V and J are TRBV28 and TRBJ1-6; 7 nucleotides match TRBD1. The germline gives CDR1 MDHEN, CDR2 SYDVKM. The CDR3 contains 14 residues. V was pared by 6 bases and J by 8 bases, with 7 bases of the junction left unmatched.

This chain links TRBV28 with TRBJ1-6; D is perhaps TRBD1 (5 bases). The CDR3 covers 16 residues. Germline loops: CDR1 MDHEN, CDR2 SYDVKM. Between the trimmed V and J ends, which lost 6 bases and 13 bases, there was a span of 25 bases. CDR3 coding DNA: TGTGCCAGCAGCTCACCATCCCAAGGGCAGGGAGCCCCCCTCCACTTT. Encoded protein: CASSSPSQGQGAPLHF.

The CDR3 DNA is TGTGCCAGCAGCGTTCGGACTACCAAAACCCCAGATACGCAGTATTTT. This encodes CASSVRTTKTPDTQYF. The chain combines TRBV4-2 with TRBJ2-3, with D perhaps TRBD2 (6 bases). The CDR3 consists of 16 residues. Germline lookup yields CDR1 LGHNA and CDR2 YNFKEQ. V lost 5 bases and J lost 4, with 19 bases in between.

V gene TRBV3-1 combines with J gene TRBJ2-2; 8 bases fit TRBD2. The CDR3 covers 17 residues. Germline V gene sequence: CDR1 LGHDT, CDR2 YNNKEL (reference sequence). Trimming cost V 2 bases and J 1 base; bases outside gene matches: 6. This CDR3 is CASSQNSGTVNTGELFF. CDR3 in DNA: TGTGCCAGCAGCCAAAATAGCGGGACGGTGAACACCGGGGAGCTGTTTTTT.

This clonotype was seen at least ten times. The rearrangement links TRBV5-1 to TRBJ2-1, with a weak D call TRBD1 (6 bases). Trimming pared 2 bases from V and 4 bases from J, leaving 10 bases between. Per the germline V gene, CDR1 is SGHRS and CDR2 is YFSETQ. The CDR3 length is 14 residues. CDR3 in DNA: TGCGCCAGCAGCTTAGGACAGTTGTACAATGAGCAGTTCTTC. Amino acids: CASSLGQLYNEQFF. The variable domain in full, completed from reference TRBV5-1 and TRBJ2-1, reads KAGVTQTPRYLIKTRGQQVTLSCSPISGHRSVSWYQQTPGQGLQFLFEYFSETQRNKGNFPGRFSGRQFSNSRSEMNVSTLELGDSALYLCASSLGQLYNEQFFGPGTRLTVL.

The chain links TRBV28 to TRBJ2-1; 7 nucleotides agree with TRBD2. Germline loops: CDR1 MDHEN, CDR2 SYDVKM. The CDR3 spans 16 residues. V was pared by 4 bases and J by 9 bases, with 15 bases of the junction left unmatched. CDR3 sequence: CASSWGAGPAQGEQFF. In DNA form, the CDR3 reads TGTGCCAGCAGTTGGGGAGCGGGACCCGCCCAGGGTGAGCAGTTCTTC.

The rearrangement links TRBV7-9 to TRBJ2-1; 7 nucleotides align to TRBD2. After removal of 3 bases from V and 4 bases from J, the junction contained 3 bases not matched to a gene. The CDR3 runs 14 residues. CDR1 and CDR2 from the germline V gene are SEHNR and FQNEAQ (reference sequence). The CDR3 coding sequence is TGTGCCAGCAGCTTCAAGCGGGATTACAATGAGCAGTTCTTC. This gives the protein CASSFKRDYNEQFF.

V is TRBV12-3 or TRBV12-4 and J is TRBJ1-2; D is uncertain. Trimming pared 1 base from V and 3 bases from J, leaving 9 bases between. CDR3 size: 14 residues. CDR3 bases: TGTGCCAGCAGTTTAGAGGCGGGGTACTATGGCTACACCTTC. Translated: CASSLEAGYYGYTF.

The CDR3: CASSAGWGSYEQYF. In DNA form, the CDR3 reads TGTGCCAGCAGTGCGGGGTGGGGCTCCTACGAGCAGTACTTC. The V and J genes are TRBV25-1 and TRBJ2-7; D possibly corresponds to TRBD2 (5 bases). CDR3 length: 14 amino acids. Germline CDR1 reads MGHDK; CDR2 reads SYGVNS. V gave up 4 bases and J gave up 0 bases, with 10 bases separating them.

The chain carries TRBV18 and TRBJ1-1; D ambiguous. The V end lost 2 bases, the J end lost 0 bases, and 7 bases lay between the germline ends. Germline-derived CDR1 and CDR2 are KGHSH and LQKENI. The CDR3 is 14 amino acids. The CDR3 is CASSPSQVNTEAFF. CDR3 bases: TGTGCCAGCTCACCAAGCCAAGTGAACACTGAAGCTTTCTTT.

The CDR3 sequence: CASRAGDKNTEAFF. The CDR3 coding sequence is TGTGCCAGTAGGGCAGGGGACAAGAACACTGAAGCTTTCTTT. This chain joins TRBV19 and TRBJ1-1, with D possibly being TRBD1 (6 bases). Germline V lookup: CDR1 LNHDA, CDR2 SQIVND (reference sequence). Trimming stripped 6 bases from V and 1 base from J, with 12 bases between. The CDR3 is 14 residues long.

Many counts were recorded for this clonotype. The chain has TRBV24-1 and TRBJ2-3; D gene unclear. V lost 2 bases and J 2 bases, leaving 1 base between the germline ends. The CDR3 extends over 12 amino acids. Germline CDR1 KGHDR, CDR2 SFDVKD. CDR3 amino acids: CATSDYTDTQYF. Written as DNA, the CDR3 is TGTGCCACCAGTGATTACACAGATACGCAGTATTTT.

This clonotype was found a few times. This rearrangement joins TRBV6-1 to TRBJ2-1; 9 bases align to TRBD2. The CDR3 consists of 15 residues. From germline, CDR1 is MNHNS and CDR2 SASEGT. Germline trimming cut 6 bases from V and 4 bases from J; bases unmatched to any gene: 7. This chain's CDR3 is CASSPSGNYYNEQFF. In DNA, the CDR3 is TGTGCCAGCAGCCCTAGCGGGAACTATTACAATGAGCAGTTCTTC.

V and J are TRBV7-2 and TRBJ1-5, with 11 bases fitting TRBD1. Per the germline V gene, CDR1 is SGHTA and CDR2 is FQGNSA. The CDR3 runs to 13 residues. The V and J ends lost 9 bases and 4 bases, in that order; junction bases with no gene match: 2. The CDR3 sequence: CASGDRGNQPQHF. CDR3 DNA sequence: TGTGCCAGTGGGGACAGGGGGAATCAGCCCCAGCATTTT. Together with reference TRBV7-2 and TRBJ1-5, the CDR3 gives the full variable domain: GAGVSQSPSNKVTEKGKDVELRCDPISGHTALYWYRQSLGQGLEFLIYFQGNSAPDKSGLPSDRFSAERTGGSVSTLTIQRTQQEDSAVYLCASGDRGNQPQHFGDGTRLSIL.

In its sample, this clonotype was seen many times. This chain uses TRBV12-3 or TRBV12-4 with TRBJ1-5, with D possibly matching TRBD1 (5 bases). Between the trimmed V and J ends, which lost 6 bases and 1 base, there was a span of 10 bases. The CDR3 covers 14 residues. The CDR3 loop reads CASSQQGSNQPQHF. As DNA, the CDR3 is TGTGCCAGCAGCCAGCAGGGAAGCAATCAGCCCCAGCATTTT.

The V gene is TRBV10-3, the J gene TRBJ1-1; D unresolved. V was pared by 7 bases and J by 0 bases, with 12 bases between. Looked up from germline, CDR1 is ENHRY and CDR2 is SYGVKD. This CDR3 is 14 amino acids long. The DNA for the CDR3 is TGTGCCATCACCCCCCAGGCCATGAACACTGAAGCTTTCTTT. Translation gives CAITPQAMNTEAFF.

In its sample, this clonotype was seen many times. The J gene is TRBJ2-7, the V gene TRBV20-1; D is unresolved. CDR3 length equals 15 residues. Trimming took 0 bases from V and 5 from J, leaving 17 bases between them. CDR1 and CDR2 from the germline V gene are DFQATT and SNEGSKA (reference sequence). CDR3 nucleotides: TGCAGTGCTAGAGATCCCCAGAGAGAATGGGACGAGCAGTACTTC. Protein: CSARDPQREWDEQYF.

The J gene is TRBJ2-7, the V gene TRBV5-1; tentatively, D is TRBD1 (5 bases). V lost 3 bases, J lost 2 bases, and 12 bases lay in between. CDR3 length equals 14 residues. Germline V gene sequence: CDR1 SGHRS, CDR2 YFSETQ. CDR3 in amino acids: CASSSQGPPYEQYF. The DNA of the CDR3 is TGCGCCAGCAGCTCCCAGGGTCCCCCCTACGAGCAGTACTTC.

This clonotype was picked up a small number of times. The V gene is TRBV6-1, the J gene TRBJ2-7, with D perhaps being TRBD1 or TRBD2 (5 bases each). The V and J ends lost 10 bases and 1 base respectively, with 20 bases between them. The CDR3 has 15 amino acids. Germline CDR1 is MNHNS and CDR2 is SASEGT. In nucleotides, the CDR3 is TGTGCCATTGACGGGGCGAGGTCCAATTCCTACGAGCAGTACTTC. Amino acid sequence: CAIDGARSNSYEQYF.

This clonotype was seen only a few times. The chain employs TRBV25-1 and TRBJ2-3; 7 nucleotides match TRBD2. Germline CDR1 is MGHDK and CDR2 is SYGVNS. The CDR3 sequence is 16 residues long. After removal of 4 bases from V and 2 bases from J, the junction contained 9 bases not matched to a gene. The DNA for the CDR3 is TGTGCCAGCAGTGGGGGAGGGCTAGTACTCACAGATACGCAGTATTTT. Translation gives CASSGGGLVLTDTQYF.

This clonotype was observed a few times. This chain links TRBV6-2 or TRBV6-3 with TRBJ2-3, with D hard to call. The CDR3 runs to 14 residues. Germline loops: CDR1 MNHEY, CDR2 SVGEGT. The germline V and J ends were trimmed by 2 bases and 4 bases, with 10 bases remaining between them. CDR3 in DNA: TGTGCCAGCAGTTACGGACCTGCCCCAGATACGCAGTATTTT. This gives the protein CASSYGPAPDTQYF.